These 32 T cell receptor beta chains share one sample of origin, sequenced in a study of Ad26.COV2.S vaccination and SARS-CoV-2 variants. The treatment was: 19 received Ad26.COV2.S at low or high dose, single or two shots; 5 received placebo; per-sample allocation not given. Sampling was done on day 63 after the first vaccine or placebo injection. Clones were sequenced by immunoSEQ multiplex PCR, and TCRdb holds only the in-frame ones, with some missing. The sample holds around 500,000 clones, around 89% seen once. Sequencing was performed on peripheral blood, taken in a trial of Ad26.COV2.S vaccine versus placebo. These receptor sequences come from a person between 18 and 59 years old who received the Ad26.COV2.S COVID-19 vaccine or a placebo.

V is TRBV29-1 and J is TRBJ1-1, with D possibly being TRBD1 (5 bases). This CDR3 spans 12 amino acids. Germline V gene lookup returns CDR1 SQVTM and CDR2 ANQGSEA. Trimming stripped 4 bases from V and 1 base from J, with 7 bases between. DNA for the CDR3: TGCAGCGTTGGACAGCCGAACACTGAAGCTTTCTTT. The encoded protein is CSVGQPNTEAFF.

The V gene is TRBV6-6, the J gene TRBJ2-2; possibly TRBD2 for D (5 bases). Germline CDR1 reads MNHNY; CDR2 reads SVGAGI (reference sequence). The CDR3 loop spans 14 amino acids. Trimming removed 0 bases from V and 3 bases from J, with 5 bases in between. CDR3: CASSYSDYTGELFF. CDR3 DNA: TGTGCCAGCAGTTACTCGGACTACACCGGGGAGCTGTTTTTT.

The chain recombines TRBV19 with TRBJ1-2; 8 positions agree with TRBD1. With 1 base clipped from V and 6 bases from J, the junction kept 4 bases outside the gene matches. The germline CDR1 and CDR2 sequences are LNHDA and SQIVND (reference sequence). This CDR3 region has 14 residues. The DNA for the CDR3 is TGTGCCAGTAGTATAGGAGGACAGGGACATGGCTACACCTTC. Translation gives CASSIGGQGHGYTF.

This chain uses TRBV18 with TRBJ2-4; no clear D. This CDR3 has 15 residues. In germline, CDR1 is KGHSH, CDR2 LQKENI. Trimming removed 4 bases from V and 9 bases from J, with 19 bases in between. The CDR3 protein is CASSQLQIVNGIQYF. In nucleotides, the CDR3 is TGTGCCAGCTCACAGTTGCAGATCGTCAACGGCATTCAGTACTTC.

This rearrangement joins TRBV28 to TRBJ2-2, with D perhaps matching TRBD1 or TRBD2 (7 bases each). CDR3 size: 15 residues. Germline values: CDR1 MDHEN, CDR2 SYDVKM. V lost 6 bases and J 7 bases, leaving 18 bases between the germline ends. The DNA of the CDR3 is TGTGCCAGCAGCCCGCTGACAGGGAGGGACGGGGAGCTGTTTTTT. Protein: CASSPLTGRDGELFF.

This chain joins TRBV28 and TRBJ2-7; 9 bases are shared with TRBD2. CDR1 is MDHEN, CDR2 SYDVKM, per germline. Trimming cost V 2 bases and J 6 bases; bases outside gene matches: 14. The CDR3 extends over 17 amino acids. In DNA, the CDR3 is TGTGCCAGCAGTTTAGCGGCTAGCGGGACAAAGGTCGGCGAGCAGTACTTC. Amino acid sequence: CASSLAASGTKVGEQYF.

This sequence joins TRBV3-1 (or the pseudogene TRBV3-2) and TRBJ2-7; a weak D match, TRBD1 (6 bases). Germline CDR1 and CDR2: LGHDT and YNNKEL (reference sequence). The CDR3 covers 14 residues. Trimming took 4 bases from V and 2 from J, leaving 12 bases between them. The CDR3 DNA sequence: TGTGCCAGCAGCCCCTCAGGGGCCACCTACGAGCAGTACTTC. This codes for CASSPSGATYEQYF.

The chain links TRBV2 to TRBJ2-7; D is unresolved. Germline V gene sequence: CDR1 SNHLY, CDR2 FYNNEI. The CDR3 has 14 amino acids. V was clipped by 0 bases and J by 1 base, with 7 bases between them. CDR3 DNA sequence: TGTGCCAGCAGTGAAGCGCTCGGGTCCTACGAGCAGTACTTC. Translated, it gives CASSEALGSYEQYF. Drawing the rest from reference TRBV2 and TRBJ2-7, the complete variable domain is EPEVTQTPSHQVTQMGQEVILRCVPISNHLYFYWYRQILGQKVEFLVSFYNNEISEKSEIFDDQFSVERPDGSNFTLKIRSTKLEDSAMYFCASSEALGSYEQYFGPGTRLTVT.

The genes are TRBV3-1 (or the pseudogene TRBV3-2) and TRBJ1-1; D gene ambiguous. This CDR3 contains 13 residues. Germline V gene lookup returns CDR1 LGHDT and CDR2 YNNKEL (reference sequence). V lost 8 bases, J lost 6 bases, and 16 bases lay in between. The CDR3 spells CASWSPASAEAFF. In DNA, the CDR3 is TGTGCCAGCTGGAGTCCGGCGAGCGCTGAAGCTTTCTTT.

This clone has just a few counts. The rearrangement links TRBV3-1 (or the pseudogene TRBV3-2) to TRBJ2-1; no definite D call. CDR1 is LGHDT and CDR2 is YNNKEL in the germline V gene (reference sequence). The CDR3 has 11 residues. Trimming removed 1 base from V and 8 bases from J, with 3 bases in between. The DNA for the CDR3 is TGTGCCAGCAGCCAAGTCCATGAGCAGTTCTTC. Its translation is CASSQVHEQFF.

The chain couples TRBV5-1 to TRBJ2-3; D gene uncertain. CDR1 is SGHRS and CDR2 is YFSETQ in the germline V gene. V shed 1 base and J shed 6 bases, with 6 bases lying between them. This CDR3 has 12 amino acids. The CDR3 protein is CASSLLTDTQYF. For the CDR3, the DNA is TGCGCCAGCAGCTTGCTGACGGATACGCAGTATTTT.

The chain joins TRBV4-3 to TRBJ1-1, with TRBD1 matching 7 bases. Germline values: CDR1 LGHNA, CDR2 YSLEER. The ends lost 1 base at V and 1 base at J; junction bases unmatched: 9. The CDR3 runs to 17 residues. As DNA, the CDR3 is TGCGCCAGCAGCCAAGGCCCCCTGGACAGGACGAACACTGAAGCTTTCTTT. Protein product: CASSQGPLDRTNTEAFF.

This clone was detected only once. The CDR3 spells CASSSGTLTDTQYF. The CDR3 DNA reads as TGTGCCAGCAGCTCCGGGACTCTCACAGATACGCAGTATTTT. The rearrangement joins TRBV6-5 to TRBJ2-3; the D gene is possibly TRBD2 (6 bases). V lost 6 bases and J lost 2, with 12 bases in between. The CDR3 runs 14 residues. CDR1 MNHEY and CDR2 SVGAGI come from the germline V gene.

Only one count was recorded for this clone. The chain recombines TRBV7-8 with TRBJ1-5; 8 bases are a match to TRBD1. The germline gives CDR1 SGHVS, CDR2 FQNEAQ. The V gene end was trimmed by 2 bases and the J gene end by 3 bases; junction bases not matched to a gene: 6. There are 16 residues in the CDR3. In DNA, the CDR3 is TGTGCCAGCAGCTTATTGACAGGGGACTTCAATCAGCCCCAGCATTTT. This gives the protein CASSLLTGDFNQPQHF.

The chain recombines TRBV30 with TRBJ1-6; D gene unclear. Germline CDR1 and CDR2: GTSNPN and SVGIG (reference sequence). CDR3 size: 14 residues. Trimming took 0 bases from V and 10 from J, leaving 13 bases between them. CDR3 coding DNA: TGTGCCTGGAGTGTGATCGTCGGGGTATCACCCCTCCACTTT. Translating gives CAWSVIVGVSPLHF.

The chain uses TRBV28 and TRBJ1-5; 10 nucleotides match TRBD1. V shed 3 bases, J shed 6 bases, and the junction held 5 bases outside the gene matches. This CDR3 has 15 amino acids. Germline assignment: CDR1 MDHEN and CDR2 SYDVKM. CDR3 region: CASSFQTGGGQPQHF. CDR3 bases: TGTGCCAGCAGTTTCCAGACAGGGGGCGGTCAGCCCCAGCATTTT.

CDR3 region: CASSLTGVHYNEQFF. The CDR3 bases are TGTGCCAGCAGTTTGACAGGGGTTCACTACAATGAGCAGTTCTTC. V is TRBV2 and J is TRBJ2-1; 8 bases align to TRBD1. Looked up from germline, CDR1 is SNHLY and CDR2 is FYNNEI. The CDR3 consists of 15 residues. V lost 5 bases, J lost 3 bases, and 6 bases stayed unmatched.

The rearrangement links TRBV9 to TRBJ2-5, with D possibly being TRBD1 or TRBD2 (5 bases each). Deletions cut 2 bases from V and 5 bases from J, with 13 bases between. There are 14 residues in the CDR3. Germline lookup yields CDR1 SGDLS and CDR2 YYNGEE. The chain's CDR3 is CASSVELWGETQYF. The DNA for the CDR3 is TGTGCCAGCAGCGTGGAGTTGTGGGGGGAGACCCAGTACTTC.

This clone has a single count. The chain is built from TRBV28 and TRBJ2-5; 7 bases are a match to TRBD2. The V gene's germline CDR1 is MDHEN and CDR2 SYDVKM. V shed 4 bases and J 2 bases; nucleotides not matched to a gene: 4. This CDR3 is built from 14 residues. DNA for the CDR3: TGTGCCAGCAGTTCGTGGCGGGAGCAAGAGACCCAGTACTTC. This gives the protein CASSSWREQETQYF.

The chain has TRBV7-3 and TRBJ2-2, with 11 bases that match TRBD2. This CDR3 comprises 15 residues. The germline V gene encodes CDR1 SGHTA and CDR2 FQGTGA. With 6 bases clipped from V and 5 bases from J, the junction kept 5 bases outside the gene matches. The CDR3: CASRPGTSGTGELFF. The CDR3 region has the DNA TGTGCCAGCAGACCCGGGACTAGCGGTACCGGGGAGCTGTTTTTT. Variable domain in full (rest from reference TRBV7-3 and TRBJ2-2): GAGVSQTPSNKVTEKGKYVELRCDPISGHTALYWYRQSLGQGPEFLIYFQGTGAADDSGLPNDRFFAVRPEGSVSTLKIQRTERGDSAVYLCASRPGTSGTGELFFGEGSRLTVL.

This rearrangement joins TRBV3-1 (or the pseudogene TRBV3-2) to TRBJ2-7; TRBD1 might be the D (6 bases). Germline V gene sequence: CDR1 LGHDT, CDR2 YNNKEL (reference sequence). V was cut by 0 bases and J by 6 bases, with 18 bases left in between. The CDR3 extends over 16 amino acids. Here the CDR3 reads CASSQDQGRGPSEQYF. CDR3 bases: TGTGCCAGCAGCCAAGATCAAGGCAGGGGTCCGTCCGAGCAGTACTTC.

This rearrangement joins TRBV28 to TRBJ1-5, with D unclear. Germline CDR1 and CDR2: MDHEN and SYDVKM. Trimming pared 3 bases from V and 0 bases from J, leaving 12 bases between. The CDR3 loop spans 16 amino acids. The CDR3 DNA sequence: TGTGCCAGCAGTTTCCCTCGACCCGATAGCAATCAGCCCCAGCATTTT. Its protein product is CASSFPRPDSNQPQHF.

As regards this clone: The same CDR3 can be traced to other DNA sequences in this sample. The chain employs TRBV9 and TRBJ2-7, with D possibly being TRBD1 or TRBD2 (5 bases each). Germline V gene data show CDR1 as SGDLS and CDR2 as YYNGEE. CDR3 length: 15 amino acids. V dropped 0 bases and J dropped 0 bases, with 10 bases sitting between them. CDR3 coding DNA: TGTGCCAGCAGCGTAGGGGGACGGTCCTCCTACGAGCAGTACTTC. This sequence encodes CASSVGGRSSYEQYF.

The chain recombines TRBV28 with TRBJ2-7; no reliable D call. V was pared by 6 bases and J by 5 bases, with 8 bases between. This CDR3 is 11 amino acids long. CDR1 is MDHEN and CDR2 is SYDVKM in the germline V gene. CDR3 amino acids: CASSPADEQYF. DNA of the CDR3: TGTGCCAGCAGCCCCGCGGACGAGCAGTACTTC.

J is TRBJ1-1 and V is TRBV14; D uncertain. V dropped 4 bases and J dropped 0 bases, with 9 bases sitting between them. The CDR3 loop spans 14 amino acids. Per germline, CDR1 SGHDN and CDR2 FVKESK. CDR3 in amino acids: CASSPRTMNTEAFF. The DNA of the CDR3 is TGTGCCAGCAGCCCCCGTACAATGAACACTGAAGCTTTCTTT.

The chain combines TRBV3-1 (or the pseudogene TRBV3-2) with TRBJ2-1, with D maybe TRBD2 (6 bases). The V and J ends lost 3 bases and 4 bases respectively, with 16 bases between them. CDR3 length equals 16 residues. CDR1 and CDR2 (germline): LGHDT, YNNKEL (reference sequence). In DNA form, the CDR3 reads TGTGCCAGCAGCCATGCCCGGGACTCAGGATACAATGAGCAGTTCTTC. It is translated as CASSHARDSGYNEQFF.

The genes are TRBV28 and TRBJ1-2, with D possibly matching TRBD1 (5 bases). Germline V gives CDR1 MDHEN, CDR2 SYDVKM. Trimming stripped 5 bases from V and 1 base from J, with 14 bases between. This CDR3 contains 15 residues. CDR3 sequence reads: CASSEAGNYNYGYTF. CDR3 DNA sequence: TGTGCCAGCAGTGAGGCAGGGAATTATAACTATGGCTACACCTTC.

The V and J genes are TRBV4-1 and TRBJ1-1; D gene ambiguous. V was cut by 4 bases and J by 5 bases, with 17 bases left in between. The CDR3 extends over 15 amino acids. Germline CDR1 is MGHRA and CDR2 is YSYEKL. CDR3 in DNA: TGCGCCAGCAGCCGAAGCGGAGGGATTCGGACTGAAGCTTTCTTT. It specifies CASSRSGGIRTEAFF.

The chain carries TRBV24-1 and TRBJ2-1; 7 bases agree with TRBD1. The CDR3 contains 15 residues. Germline values: CDR1 KGHDR, CDR2 SFDVKD. V shed 9 bases and J 0 bases; nucleotides not matched to a gene: 7. CDR3 in DNA: TGTGCCACCTCCACGACAGGGAGCTCCTACAATGAGCAGTTCTTC. Residues: CATSTTGSSYNEQFF.

The chain combines TRBV6-5 with TRBJ2-1; 8 bases fit TRBD1. With V trimmed by 5 bases and J by 6 bases, 0 bases remained unmatched. Germline loops: CDR1 MNHEY, CDR2 SVGAGI. The CDR3 length is 12 residues. CDR3 bases: TGTGCCAGCAGTACAGGGGGCAATGAGCAGTTCTTC. Encoded protein: CASSTGGNEQFF.

This chain uses TRBV6-6 with TRBJ2-5, with D tentatively TRBD1 or TRBD2 (7 bases each). The CDR3 has 15 amino acids. Germline V CDR1 and CDR2: MNHNY, SVGAGI (reference sequence). V dropped 2 bases and J dropped 3 bases, with 13 bases sitting between them. CDR3 sequence: CASSYGGGQKETQYF. The CDR3 nucleotides are TGTGCCAGCAGTTACGGGGGGGGACAGAAAGAGACCCAGTACTTC.

The chain joins TRBV30 to TRBJ2-1; no definite D call. Looked up from germline, CDR1 is GTSNPN and CDR2 is SVGIG (reference sequence). CDR3 length: 13 amino acids. Between the trimmed V and J ends, which lost 0 bases and 4 bases, there was a span of 7 bases. The CDR3 region has the DNA TGTGCCTGGAGTGTAGACCGGTACAATGAGCAGTTCTTC. This codes for CAWSVDRYNEQFF.